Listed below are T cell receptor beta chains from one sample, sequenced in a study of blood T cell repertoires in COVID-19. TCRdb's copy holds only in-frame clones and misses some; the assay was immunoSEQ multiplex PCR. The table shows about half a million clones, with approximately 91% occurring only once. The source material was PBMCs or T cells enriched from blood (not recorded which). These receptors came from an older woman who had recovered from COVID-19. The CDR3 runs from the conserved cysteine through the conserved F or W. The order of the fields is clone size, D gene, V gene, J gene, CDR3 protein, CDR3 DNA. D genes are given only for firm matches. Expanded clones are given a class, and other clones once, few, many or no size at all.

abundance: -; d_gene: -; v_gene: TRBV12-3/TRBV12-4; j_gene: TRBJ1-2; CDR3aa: CASSPFNYGYTF; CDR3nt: TGTGCCAGCAGTCCGTTCAACTATGGCTACACCTTC
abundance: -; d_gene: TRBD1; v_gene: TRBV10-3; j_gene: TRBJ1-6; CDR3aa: CAISLDRVNSPLHF; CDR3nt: TGTGCCATCAGTTTGGACAGGGTTAATTCACCCCTCCACTTT
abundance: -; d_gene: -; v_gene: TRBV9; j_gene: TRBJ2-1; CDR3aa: CASSVGGGSHNEQFF; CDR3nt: TGTGCCAGCAGCGTAGGGGGGGGCAGCCACAATGAGCAGTTCTTC
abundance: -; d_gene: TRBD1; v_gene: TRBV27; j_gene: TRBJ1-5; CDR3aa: CASSLSRDRAQPQHF; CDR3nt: TGTGCCAGCAGTTTATCGCGGGACAGGGCTCAGCCCCAGCATTTT
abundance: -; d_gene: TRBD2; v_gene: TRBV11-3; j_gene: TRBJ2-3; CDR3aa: CASSLDGGGTDTQYF; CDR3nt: TGTGCCAGCAGCTTAGATGGGGGGGGCACAGATACGCAGTATTTT
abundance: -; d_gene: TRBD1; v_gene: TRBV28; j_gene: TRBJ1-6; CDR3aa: CASSFPRGTLNSPLHF; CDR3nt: TGTGCCAGCAGTTTCCCCAGGGGGACCCTCAATTCACCCCTCCACTTT
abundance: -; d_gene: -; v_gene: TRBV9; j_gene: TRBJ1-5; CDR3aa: CASSAGPGYSNQPQHF; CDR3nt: TGTGCCAGCAGCGCCGGCCCAGGTTATAGCAATCAGCCCCAGCATTTT
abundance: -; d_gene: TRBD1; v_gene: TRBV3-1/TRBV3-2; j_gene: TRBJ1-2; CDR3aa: CASSQEGTGGISYGYTF; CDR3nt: TGTGCCAGCAGCCAAGAAGGGACAGGGGGCATCAGCTATGGCTACACCTTC
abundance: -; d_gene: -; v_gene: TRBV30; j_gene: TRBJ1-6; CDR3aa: CAWSGGGTGNSPLHF; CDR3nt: TGTGCCTGGAGTGGTGGAGGAACAGGGAACTCACCCCTCCACTTT
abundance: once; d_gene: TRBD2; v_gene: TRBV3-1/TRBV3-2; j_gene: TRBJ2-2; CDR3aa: CASSQDWLRGGTGELFF; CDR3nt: TGTGCCAGCAGCCAAGATTGGCTGCGGGGGGGGACCGGGGAGCTGTTTTTT
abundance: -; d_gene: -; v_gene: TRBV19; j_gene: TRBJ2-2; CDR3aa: CASSMRAGELFF; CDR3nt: TGTGCCAGTAGTATGCGCGCCGGGGAGCTGTTTTTT
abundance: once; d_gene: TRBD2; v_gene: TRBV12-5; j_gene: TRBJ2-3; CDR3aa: CACGSGTSGGGSTDTQYF; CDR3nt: TGTGCTTGTGGTTCCGGGACTAGCGGGGGGGGGAGCACAGATACGCAGTATTTT
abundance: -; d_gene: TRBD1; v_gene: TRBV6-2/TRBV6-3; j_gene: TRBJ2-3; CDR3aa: CASSQPRTGSTDTQYF; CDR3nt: TGTGCCAGCAGTCAACCCAGGACAGGGAGCACAGATACGCAGTATTTT
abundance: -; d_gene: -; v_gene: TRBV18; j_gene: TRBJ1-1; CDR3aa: CASSFDRYPFHEAFF; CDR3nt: TGTGCCAGCTCCTTCGACAGGTACCCTTTCCATGAAGCTTTCTTT
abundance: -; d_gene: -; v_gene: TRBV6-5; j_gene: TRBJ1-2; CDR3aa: CASSSQGRGGYGYTF; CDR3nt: TGTGCCAGCAGTTCCCAGGGCAGGGGCGGCTATGGCTACACCTTC
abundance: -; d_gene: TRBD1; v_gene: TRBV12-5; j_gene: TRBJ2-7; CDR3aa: CASGLVLGTGSAYEQYF; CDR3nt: TGTGCTAGTGGTTTGGTATTGGGGACAGGGAGCGCCTACGAGCAGTACTTC
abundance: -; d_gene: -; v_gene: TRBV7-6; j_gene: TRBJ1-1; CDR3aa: CASSFDSGAATEAFF; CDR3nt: TGTGCCAGCAGCTTCGATTCAGGGGCGGCAACTGAAGCTTTCTTT
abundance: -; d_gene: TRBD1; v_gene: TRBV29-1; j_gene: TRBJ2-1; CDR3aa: CSVKAGTGYYEQFF; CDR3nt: TGCAGCGTGAAGGCCGGGACAGGGTACTATGAGCAGTTCTTC
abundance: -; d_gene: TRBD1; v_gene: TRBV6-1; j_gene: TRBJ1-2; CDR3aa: CASSEKQGVYGYTF; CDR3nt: TGTGCCAGCAGTGAGAAACAGGGGGTTTATGGCTACACCTTC
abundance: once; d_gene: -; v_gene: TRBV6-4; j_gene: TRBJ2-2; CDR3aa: CASSPLGRGTNTGELFF; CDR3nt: TGTGCCAGCAGTCCCCTCGGCAGGGGTACGAACACCGGGGAGCTGTTTTTT
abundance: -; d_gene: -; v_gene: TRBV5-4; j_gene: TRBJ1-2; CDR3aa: CASSYGDLNYGYTF; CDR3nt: TGTGCCAGCAGTTACGGGGATCTCAACTATGGCTACACCTTC
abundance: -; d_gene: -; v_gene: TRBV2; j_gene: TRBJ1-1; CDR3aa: CASSEDRPMNTEAFF; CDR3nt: TGTGCCAGCAGTGAGGACAGACCGATGAACACTGAAGCTTTCTTT
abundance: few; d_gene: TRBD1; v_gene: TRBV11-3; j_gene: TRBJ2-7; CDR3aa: CATQPGQGSSSYEQYF; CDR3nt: TGTGCCACCCAACCAGGACAGGGATCAAGCTCCTACGAGCAGTACTTC
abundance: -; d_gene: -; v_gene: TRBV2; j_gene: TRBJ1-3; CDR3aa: CASAREEFGSGNTIYF; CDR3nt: TGTGCCAGCGCACGAGAAGAGTTCGGCTCTGGAAACACCATATATTTT
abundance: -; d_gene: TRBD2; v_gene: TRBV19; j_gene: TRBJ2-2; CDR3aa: CASSIIPGSGGFTGELFF; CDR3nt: TGTGCCAGTAGTATAATTCCGGGTAGCGGGGGTTTCACCGGGGAGCTGTTTTTT
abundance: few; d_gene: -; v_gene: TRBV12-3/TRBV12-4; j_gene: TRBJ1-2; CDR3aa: CASSLRGYGYTF; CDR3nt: TGTGCCAGCAGTTTGCGAGGCTATGGCTACACCTTC
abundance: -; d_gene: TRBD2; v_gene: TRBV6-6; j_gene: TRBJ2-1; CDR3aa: CASSRRGSGTSAHEQFF; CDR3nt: TGTGCCAGCAGTCGGCGCGGATCTGGGACTAGCGCCCATGAGCAGTTCTTC
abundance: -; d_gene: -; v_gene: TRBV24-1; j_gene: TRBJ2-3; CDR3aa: CATSDPSRENTDTQYF; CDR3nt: TGTGCCACCAGTGACCCGAGTAGGGAGAACACAGATACGCAGTATTTT
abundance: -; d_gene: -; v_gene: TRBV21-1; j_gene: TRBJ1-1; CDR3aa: CASSKEAPPGNTEAFF; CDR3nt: TGTGCCAGCAGCAAAGAGGCGCCCCCAGGGAACACTGAAGCTTTCTTT
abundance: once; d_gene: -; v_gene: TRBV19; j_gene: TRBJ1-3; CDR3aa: CASTIRGGNTIYF; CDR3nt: TGTGCCAGTACCATCAGGGGTGGAAACACCATATATTTT
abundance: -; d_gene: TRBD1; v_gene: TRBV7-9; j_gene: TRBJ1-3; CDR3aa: CASTEAGGDSGNTIYF; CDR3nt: TGTGCCAGCACCGAAGCAGGGGGCGACTCTGGAAACACCATATATTTT
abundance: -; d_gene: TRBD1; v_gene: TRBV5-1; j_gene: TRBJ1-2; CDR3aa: CASSLEGGRQGLNYGYTF; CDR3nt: TGCGCCAGCAGCTTGGAGGGTGGTAGACAGGGGCTGAACTATGGCTACACCTTC
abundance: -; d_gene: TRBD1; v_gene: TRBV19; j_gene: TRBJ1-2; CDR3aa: CASSISGTGGLAGNGYTF; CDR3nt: TGTGCCAGTAGTATCTCCGGGACAGGGGGCTTGGCGGGGAATGGCTACACCTTC
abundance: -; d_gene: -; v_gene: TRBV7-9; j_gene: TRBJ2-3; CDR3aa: CASRPRGGTDTQYF; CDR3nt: TGTGCCAGCAGACCCAGGGGGGGCACAGATACGCAGTATTTT
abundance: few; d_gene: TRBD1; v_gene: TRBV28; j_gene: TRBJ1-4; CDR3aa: CASSLGQEKLFF; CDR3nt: TGTGCCAGCAGTTTGGGACAGGAAAAACTGTTTTTT
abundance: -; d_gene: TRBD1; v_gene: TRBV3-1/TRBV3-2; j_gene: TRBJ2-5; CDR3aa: CASSLTRDRQETQYF; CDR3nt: TGTGCCAGCAGCCTCACCCGGGACAGGCAAGAGACCCAGTACTTC
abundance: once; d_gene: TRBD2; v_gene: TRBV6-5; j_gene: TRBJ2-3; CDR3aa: CASRPSGVPTDTQYF; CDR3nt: TGTGCCAGCAGACCAAGCGGGGTACCCACAGATACGCAGTATTTT
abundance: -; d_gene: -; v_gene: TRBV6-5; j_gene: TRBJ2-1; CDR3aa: CASSYQTSGNEQFF; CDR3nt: TGTGCCAGCAGTTACCAGACTTCGGGGAATGAGCAGTTCTTC
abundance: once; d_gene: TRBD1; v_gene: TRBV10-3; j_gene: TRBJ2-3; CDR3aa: CAITQTGLSTDTQYF; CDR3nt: TGTGCCATCACCCAGACAGGGCTGAGTACAGATACGCAGTATTTT
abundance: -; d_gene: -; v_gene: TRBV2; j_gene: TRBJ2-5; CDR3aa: CASSVPGTRETQYF; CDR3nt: TGTGCCAGCAGTGTGCCGGGTACGAGGGAGACCCAGTACTTC
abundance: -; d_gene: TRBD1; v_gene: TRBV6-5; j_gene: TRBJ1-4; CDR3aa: CATGQGGNEKLFF; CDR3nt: TGTGCCACCGGACAGGGGGGGAATGAAAAACTGTTTTTT
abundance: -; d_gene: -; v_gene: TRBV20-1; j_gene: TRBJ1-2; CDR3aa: CSASTPSRGGYTF; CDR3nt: TGCAGTGCTAGTACCCCATCTAGGGGAGGCTACACCTTC
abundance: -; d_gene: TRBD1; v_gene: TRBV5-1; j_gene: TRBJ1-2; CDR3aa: CASSPTGGGDGYTF; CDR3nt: TGCGCCAGCAGCCCAACAGGGGGAGGGGATGGCTACACCTTC
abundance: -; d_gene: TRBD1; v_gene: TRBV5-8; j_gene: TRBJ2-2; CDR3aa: CASSFYRDRGAGELFF; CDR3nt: TGTGCCAGCAGCTTTTACCGGGACAGGGGAGCCGGGGAGCTGTTTTTT
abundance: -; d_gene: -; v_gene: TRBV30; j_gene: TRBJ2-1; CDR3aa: CAWSVGVKNEQFF; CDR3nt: TGTGCCTGGAGTGTAGGGGTAAAGAATGAGCAGTTCTTC
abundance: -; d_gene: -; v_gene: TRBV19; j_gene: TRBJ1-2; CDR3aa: CASRRPGNYGYTF; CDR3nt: TGTGCCAGTAGACGTCCAGGGAACTATGGCTACACCTTC
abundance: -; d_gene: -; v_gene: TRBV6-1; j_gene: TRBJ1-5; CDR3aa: CASSEEPNSNQPQHF; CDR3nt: TGTGCCAGCAGTGAAGAGCCAAATAGCAATCAGCCCCAGCATTTT
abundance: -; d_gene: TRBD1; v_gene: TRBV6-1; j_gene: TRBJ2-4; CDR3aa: CASSVKQGALAKNIQYF; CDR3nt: TGTGCCAGCAGTGTGAAACAGGGGGCCTTAGCCAAAAACATTCAGTACTTC
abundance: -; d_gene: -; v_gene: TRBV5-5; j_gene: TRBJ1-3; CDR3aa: CASSLASGGVPNTIYF; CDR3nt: TGTGCCAGCAGCTTGGCCTCGGGGGGCGTTCCAAACACCATATATTTT
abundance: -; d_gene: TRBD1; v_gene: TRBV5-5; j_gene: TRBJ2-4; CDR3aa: CASSLVMGQGGYIQYF; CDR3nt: TGTGCCAGCAGCTTGGTGATGGGACAGGGAGGATACATTCAGTACTTC
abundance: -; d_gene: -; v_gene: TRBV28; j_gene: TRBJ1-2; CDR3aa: CASSFSDLREGYTF; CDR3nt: TGTGCCAGCAGTTTCTCCGACCTCAGGGAAGGCTACACCTTC
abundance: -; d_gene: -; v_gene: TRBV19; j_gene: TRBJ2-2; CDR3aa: CASSPEGTNTGELFF; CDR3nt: TGTGCCAGTAGCCCCGAGGGGACAAACACCGGGGAGCTGTTTTTT
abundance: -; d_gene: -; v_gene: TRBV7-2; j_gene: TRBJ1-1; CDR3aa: CASSPRTGSNTEAFF; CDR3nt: TGTGCCAGCAGCCCAAGGACTGGGTCGAACACTGAAGCTTTCTTT
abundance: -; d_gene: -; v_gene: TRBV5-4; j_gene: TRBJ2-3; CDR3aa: CASSSLTGPGDTQYF; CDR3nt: TGTGCCAGCAGCTCGTTGACCGGGCCGGGGGATACGCAGTATTTT
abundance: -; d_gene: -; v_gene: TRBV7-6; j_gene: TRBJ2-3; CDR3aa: CASSLGGRTQYF; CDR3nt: TGTGCCAGCAGCTTAGGCGGTAGAACGCAGTATTTT
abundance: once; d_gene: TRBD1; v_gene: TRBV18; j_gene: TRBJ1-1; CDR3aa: CASSLDRGFLNTEAFF; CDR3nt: TGTGCCAGCTCACTTGACAGGGGATTCCTGAACACTGAAGCTTTCTTT
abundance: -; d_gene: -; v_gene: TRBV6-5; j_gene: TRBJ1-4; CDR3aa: CASSYGGVANEKLFF; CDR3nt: TGTGCCAGCAGTTACGGCGGGGTGGCTAATGAAAAACTGTTTTTT